This note documents a single TCR beta chain sequence. Its antigen remains unknown. V shed 3 bases, J shed 0 bases, and the junction held 9 bases outside the gene matches. Germline V gives CDR1 SNHLY, CDR2 FYNNEI. This CDR3 is built from 18 residues. The data originate from a study of T cell responses to AZD1222 COVID-19 vaccine. About the research overall: Pooled in the analysis were second doses at about 4 or about 12 weeks. Study-wide results and limits: Across spike, vaccine-associated CD4 TCRs were found, dominant at 160-218 and 743-854.

Data came from immunoSEQ multiplex PCR; TCRdb stores just in-frame clones and leaves some out. Here the sample spans 99,000 or so clones, around 80% being singletons. This sequence originates from an adult in good health. The chain employs TRBV2 and TRBJ1-1, with TRBD1 matching 11 bases. Sequences were derived from peripheral blood, sampled on day 0 of AZD1222 vaccination. CDR3 DNA: TGTGCCAGCAGTGATCCGAGGGACAGGGGGACCATGAACACTGAAGCTTTCTTT. Translated: CASSDPRDRGTMNTEAFF.